These 13 T cell receptor beta chains were sequenced from one sample in a study of vaccination and CD4 T cells after COVID-19. Cultured CD4+ T cell DNA underwent sequencing with the Oncomine TCR Beta short-read assay. TCRdb reprocessed the PCR reads with MiXCR, giving one entry per CDR3 protein. In the table there are around 15,000 distinct CDR3 sequences, over 45% of which are singletons. Sample treatment: approximately 9-day PBMC culture with coronavirus spike peptide pools or control peptides (ViraFEST assay). Their recognized antigens are unknown. The specimen was CD4+ T cells from blood, cultured in vitro, collected before SARS-CoV-2 vaccination. Receptors originate from a human donor who had recovered from COVID-19.

A single count supports this clonotype. The chain employs TRBV7-2 and TRBJ2-5; D gene ambiguous. Between the trimmed V and J ends, which lost 2 bases and 0 bases, there was a span of 10 bases. The length of the CDR3 is 15 residues. Germline loops: CDR1 SGHTA, CDR2 FQGNSA. CDR3 sequence (DNA): TGTGCCAGCAGCTTAATGGTCACTAACCAAGAGACCCAGTACTTC. This codes for CASSLMVTNQETQYF.

The chain is built from TRBV24-1 and TRBJ2-3; 9 bases are shared with TRBD1. Germline values: CDR1 KGHDR, CDR2 SFDVKD. V lost 9 bases, J lost 1 base, and 4 bases stayed unmatched. The CDR3 has 14 residues. The CDR3 DNA sequence: TGTGCCACCGGGGACAGGGTCGGCACAGATACGCAGTATTTT. It yields the protein CATGDRVGTDTQYF.

This clonotype showed up just a few times. The V and J genes are TRBV15 and TRBJ2-1; 8 nucleotides match TRBD2. With 3 bases clipped from V and 7 bases from J, the junction kept 8 bases outside the gene matches. CDR1 is LNHNV and CDR2 is YYDKDF in the germline V gene (reference sequence). The CDR3 spans 15 residues. CDR3 sequence: CATSRRGALLNEQFF. The CDR3 nucleotides read TGTGCCACCAGCAGGCGGGGGGCGCTCCTTAATGAGCAGTTCTTC.

This chain links TRBV10-3 with TRBJ2-7; 8 bases fit TRBD1. V trimming: 8 bases; J trimming: 0 bases; junction bases outside the gene matches: 9. This CDR3 is 15 amino acids long. Germline-derived CDR1 and CDR2 are ENHRY and SYGVKD. The CDR3 DNA reads TGTGCCATCTCATATAGGACAGGGACCTCCTACGAGCAGTACTTC. As protein: CAISYRTGTSYEQYF.

V and J are TRBV20-1 and TRBJ1-5; unclear D gene. CDR3 size: 13 residues. CDR1 and CDR2 (germline): DFQATT, SNEGSKA (reference sequence). V was cut by 2 bases and J by 6 bases, with 11 bases left in between. The CDR3: CSARRSPRQPQHF. The CDR3 bases are TGCAGTGCTAGACGGAGTCCCCGTCAGCCCCAGCATTTT.

The rearrangement links TRBV18 to TRBJ1-1; TRBD1 agrees at 8 bases. CDR3 length equals 14 residues. Per the germline V gene, CDR1 is KGHSH and CDR2 is LQKENI. The J segment lost 5 bases and the V segment lost 2 bases, leaving 4 bases of the junction unmatched. CDR3 protein: CASSPGTGGTEAFF. For the CDR3, the DNA is TGTGCCAGCTCACCAGGGACAGGAGGAACTGAAGCTTTCTTT. Full variable domain (missing parts from reference TRBV18 and TRBJ1-1): NAGVMQNPRHLVRRRGQEARLRCSPMKGHSHVYWYRQLPEEGLKFMVYLQKENIIDESGMPKERFSAEFPKEGPSILRIQQVVRGDSAAYFCASSPGTGGTEAFFGQGTRLTVV.

The chain joins TRBV2 to TRBJ2-7, with 8 bases aligning to TRBD1. Germline trimming cut 9 bases from V and 3 bases from J; bases unmatched to any gene: 13. This CDR3 is built from 15 residues. Looked up from germline, CDR1 is SNHLY and CDR2 is FYNNEI. CDR3 amino acids: CASRRGWTGSYEQYF. CDR3 coding DNA: TGTGCCAGTAGGCGCGGCTGGACAGGGAGCTACGAGCAGTACTTC.

V usage is TRBV2 and J usage is TRBJ2-7, with D possibly being TRBD1 (5 bases). V gave up 10 bases and J gave up 4 bases, with 20 bases separating them. Germline loops: CDR1 SNHLY, CDR2 FYNNEI. The CDR3 totals 14 residues. CDR3 in amino acids: CATPPRGRDYEQYF. The CDR3 nucleotides read TGTGCCACCCCCCCCCGCGGCAGGGATTACGAGCAGTACTTC.

This clonotype was recorded a few times. V is TRBV20-1 and J is TRBJ1-2; TRBD1 is a possible D gene (6 bases). CDR1 is DFQATT and CDR2 is SNEGSKA in the germline V gene (reference sequence). The CDR3 is 13 residues long. The CDR3 reads CLFKGVGDYGYTF. The CDR3 DNA follows: TGCCTCTTCAAGGGGGTAGGCGACTATGGCTACACCTTC.

The chain combines TRBV24-1 with TRBJ2-1; TRBD1 might be the D (5 bases). V dropped 4 bases and J dropped 5 bases, with 17 bases sitting between them. The length of the CDR3 is 16 residues. Germline V lookup: CDR1 KGHDR, CDR2 SFDVKD. CDR3 coding DNA: TGTGCCACCAGTGACACGACAGTAGGATCAAACAATGAGCAGTTCTTC. Translated: CATSDTTVGSNNEQFF.

The rearrangement uses TRBV6-5 and TRBJ2-4; 9 bases align to TRBD2. The CDR3 has 17 amino acids. Germline trimming cut 2 bases from V and 0 bases from J; bases unmatched to any gene: 5. CDR1 is MNHEY, CDR2 SVGAGI, per germline. CDR3 sequence (DNA): TGTGCCAGCAGTTACATAGCGGGGGTTATAGCCAAAAACATTCAGTACTTC. Its protein is CASSYIAGVIAKNIQYF.

The chain couples TRBV20-1 to TRBJ2-2; no firm D call. Per the germline V gene, CDR1 is DFQATT and CDR2 is SNEGSKA (reference sequence). The length of the CDR3 is 16 residues. V was pared by 3 bases and J by 5 bases, with 19 bases between. Here the CDR3 reads CSARSLVGSQTGELFF. For the CDR3, the DNA is TGCAGTGCTAGGTCCCTGGTCGGATCCCAGACCGGGGAGCTGTTTTTT.

This chain uses TRBV19 with TRBJ1-2; D is perhaps TRBD1 (6 bases). This CDR3 is 13 amino acids long. Germline V CDR1 and CDR2: LNHDA, SQIVND (reference sequence). V gave up 7 bases and J gave up 5 bases, with 14 bases separating them. The CDR3 bases are TGTGCCAGTACCACGGACAGCGTATATGGCTACACCTTC. It specifies CASTTDSVYGYTF.